These T cell receptor beta chains were read from a single sample in a study of blood T cell repertoires in COVID-19. The table came from immunoSEQ multiplex PCR; TCRdb's copy has only in-frame clones and leaves some out. The table has tens of thousands of clones, about 90% seen once. The sample was peripheral blood. These receptors all stem from a human donor in a cohort sampled during active COVID-19. CDR3s include the opening cysteine and the closing phenylalanine or tryptophan. D genes are given only for firm matches. Rows may omit the clone size; those that give it use once, few, many or a size class.

D: TRBD2; J: TRBJ2-2; V: TRBV7-3; size: .; CDR3: CASSPRAGGSTGELFF; DNA: TGTGCCAGCAGCCCGAGGGCCGGGGGGAGTACCGGGGAGCTGTTTTTT
D: TRBD1; J: TRBJ2-5; V: TRBV2; size: .; CDR3: CASSGHRGLSRETQYF; DNA: TGTGCCAGCAGTGGGCACAGGGGGCTAAGTAGAGAGACCCAGTACTTC
D: TRBD2; J: TRBJ2-7; V: TRBV18; size: .; CDR3: CASSPIGLEGEQYF; DNA: TGTGCCAGCTCACCAATTGGACTAGAAGGCGAGCAGTACTTC
D: .; J: TRBJ1-1; V: TRBV19; size: .; CDR3: CASTLNQDSFGTEAFF; DNA: TGTGCCAGTACCCTGAACCAGGACAGTTTTGGAACTGAAGCTTTCTTT
D: .; J: TRBJ2-7; V: TRBV6-2/TRBV6-3; size: .; CDR3: CASIPSPDIQVAKTYERQYF; DNA: TGTGCCAGCATCCCTTCCCCGGACATTCAGGTAGCTAAAACCTACGAGCGGCAGTACTTC
D: .; J: TRBJ2-7; V: TRBV28; size: .; CDR3: CASSLRQGFSYEQYF; DNA: TGTGCCAGCAGTTTAAGGCAGGGGTTCTCCTACGAGCAGTACTTC
D: TRBD2; J: TRBJ2-1; V: TRBV7-3; size: .; CDR3: CASSLGTSGRAWDEQFF; DNA: TGTGCCAGCAGCTTAGGGACTAGCGGGAGGGCCTGGGATGAGCAGTTCTTC
D: TRBD1; J: TRBJ2-5; V: TRBV29-1; size: .; CDR3: CSSGEGAHQETQYF; DNA: TGCAGCTCCGGAGAGGGGGCCCACCAAGAGACCCAGTACTTC
D: .; J: TRBJ2-7; V: TRBV28; size: .; CDR3: CASSLQTSEQYF; DNA: TGTGCCAGCAGTCTCCAAACTAGTGAGCAGTACTTC
D: .; J: TRBJ2-1; V: TRBV6-2/TRBV6-3; size: .; CDR3: CASSFPDEQFF; DNA: TGTGCCAGCAGTTTTCCAGATGAGCAGTTCTTC
D: TRBD2; J: TRBJ2-5; V: TRBV24-1; size: .; CDR3: CATSDSIAGRGETQYF; DNA: TGTGCCACCAGTGATTCCATAGCGGGACGGGGGGAGACCCAGTACTTC
D: .; J: TRBJ1-2; V: TRBV5-1; size: .; CDR3: CASSGTTGTYGYTF; DNA: TGCGCCAGCAGCGGCACGACAGGAACCTATGGCTACACCTTC
D: .; J: TRBJ2-3; V: TRBV4-2; size: .; CDR3: CASSQSAWRSTDTQYF; DNA: TGTGCCAGCAGCCAATCAGCCTGGCGGAGCACAGATACGCAGTATTTT
D: TRBD1; J: TRBJ2-2; V: TRBV19; size: .; CDR3: CASSMGQVNTGELFF; DNA: TGTGCCAGTAGTATGGGACAGGTGAACACCGGGGAGCTGTTTTTT
D: TRBD2; J: TRBJ2-1; V: TRBV15; size: .; CDR3: CATTLAGGPVNEQFF; DNA: TGTGCCACCACCTTAGCGGGGGGGCCTGTTAATGAGCAGTTCTTC
D: TRBD1; J: TRBJ1-6; V: TRBV5-1; size: .; CDR3: CASSSGQGNDVALHF; DNA: TGCGCCAGCAGCTCGGGACAGGGAAACGATGTAGCCCTCCACTTT
D: TRBD2; J: TRBJ2-5; V: TRBV11-3; size: .; CDR3: CASSLGTSGYQYF; DNA: TGTGCCAGCAGCTTAGGGACTAGCGGGTACCAGTACTTC
D: .; J: TRBJ2-7; V: TRBV5-4; size: .; CDR3: CASSPGLPGEQYF; DNA: TGTGCCAGCAGCCCGGGACTTCCGGGGGAGCAGTACTTC
D: .; J: TRBJ2-3; V: TRBV6-5; size: .; CDR3: CASSRLTSDTQYF; DNA: TGTGCCAGCAGCCGCCTAACCTCAGATACGCAGTATTTT
D: TRBD1; J: TRBJ1-1; V: TRBV2; size: once; CDR3: CASRDRGLTEAFF; DNA: TGTGCCAGCAGGGACAGGGGGCTTACTGAAGCTTTCTTT
D: TRBD2; J: TRBJ2-7; V: TRBV7-3; size: .; CDR3: CASSVNPRLAGGEDEQYF; DNA: TGTGCCAGCAGCGTAAACCCCCGTTTAGCGGGAGGTGAGGACGAGCAGTACTTC
D: TRBD1; J: TRBJ1-5; V: TRBV7-2; size: .; CDR3: CASSLADRGWQPQHF; DNA: TGTGCCAGCAGCTTAGCGGACAGGGGGTGGCAGCCCCAGCATTTT
D: TRBD1; J: TRBJ2-2; V: TRBV2; size: few; CDR3: CASSGQGAQNTGELFF; DNA: TGTGCCAGCAGTGGCCAGGGGGCGCAGAACACCGGGGAGCTGTTTTTT
D: .; J: TRBJ2-1; V: TRBV18; size: .; CDR3: CASSPGEPEQFF; DNA: TGTGCCAGCTCACCGGGAGAACCCGAGCAGTTCTTC
D: TRBD1; J: TRBJ2-3; V: TRBV5-6; size: .; CDR3: CASSRTGGSADTQYF; DNA: TGTGCCAGCAGCCGAACAGGGGGATCCGCAGATACGCAGTATTTT